Detailed here is one TCR beta chain. The antigen remains unidentified. This CDR3 is 16 amino acids long. Germline V CDR1 and CDR2: PRHDT, FYEKMQ (reference sequence). V dropped 5 bases and J dropped 6; count of bases not matched to a gene: 13. These data belong to a study of cytomegalovirus exposure and HLA in healthy donors. Findings and caveats of the study: Productive status was seen about 90% or about 30% of the time for most TCR beta V segments in an earlier analysis. No immune exposure information besides CMV serostatus was available. Using a false discovery rate of 0.05, a later analysis showed that roughly 16,000 TCR beta sequences were associated with HLA alleles.

PCR involved 60 Vbeta and 13 Jbeta primers. Original processing notes: Per a later analysis, the number of unique TCR beta chains was approximately 73 million, of which about 11 million were shared. Some clones are missing from TCRdb's copy, which holds only in-frame ones; the method was immunoSEQ multiplex PCR. V, J and clone size were drawn from that table, and D and trimming were deduced from the DNA. The sample lists fewer than 200,000 clones; 65% to 70% were seen once. The receptor comes from a woman between 18 and 30 years old in good health and CMV-seropositive. Sample: PBMCs. The V and J genes are TRBV13 and TRBJ2-1, with TRBD2 matching over 7 bases. The CDR3 DNA reads as TGTGCCAGCAGCGGCGACGGGAGGCTACAGAGCAATGAGCAGTTCTTC. This gives the protein CASSGDGRLQSNEQFF.